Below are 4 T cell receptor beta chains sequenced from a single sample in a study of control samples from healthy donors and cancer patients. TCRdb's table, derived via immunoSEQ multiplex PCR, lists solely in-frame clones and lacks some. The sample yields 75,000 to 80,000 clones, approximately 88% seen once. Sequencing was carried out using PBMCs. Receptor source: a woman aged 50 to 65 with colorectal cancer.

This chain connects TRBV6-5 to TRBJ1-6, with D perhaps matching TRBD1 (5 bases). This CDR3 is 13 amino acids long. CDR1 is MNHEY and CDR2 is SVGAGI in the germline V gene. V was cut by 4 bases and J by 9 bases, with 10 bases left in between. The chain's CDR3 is CASSSRASSPLHF. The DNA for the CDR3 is TGTGCCAGCAGTTCCAGGGCCTCTTCACCCCTCCACTTT.

CDR3 in amino acids: CASWDINQDPEQYV. The CDR3 DNA follows: TGCGCCAGCTGGGATATTAATCAAGATCCGGAGCAGTACGTC. The V and J genes are TRBV10-2 and TRBJ2-7; no definite D call. CDR3 length: 14 residues. Trimming cost V 8 bases and J 7 bases, with 21 bases left between them. CDR1 is WSHSY and CDR2 is SAAADI in the germline V gene.

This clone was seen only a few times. This chain's CDR3 is CASSGQFDTQYF. The DNA for the CDR3 is TGCGCCAGCAGTGGACAATTTGATACGCAGTATTTT. The chain combines TRBV10-1 with TRBJ2-3; D is uncertain. Trimming took 4 bases from V and 6 from J, leaving 8 bases between them. Germline assignment: CDR1 WNHNN and CDR2 SYGVQD (reference sequence). This CDR3 contains 12 residues.

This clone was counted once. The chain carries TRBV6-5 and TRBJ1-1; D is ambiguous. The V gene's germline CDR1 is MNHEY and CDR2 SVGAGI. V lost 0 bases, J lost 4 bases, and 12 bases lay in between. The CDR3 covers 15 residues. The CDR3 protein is CASSYSAGRGTEAFF. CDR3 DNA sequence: TGTGCCAGCAGTTACTCAGCCGGACGGGGCACTGAAGCTTTCTTT.